A selection of T cell receptor beta chains follows, all from one sample in a study of control samples from healthy donors and cancer patients. Clones were read by immunoSEQ multiplex PCR, and TCRdb kept only the in-frame ones, dropping some. The sample includes more than 100,000 clones, more than 85% of them seen just once. Sequencing used PBMCs. These receptors all stem from a man between 60 and 75 years old with lung cancer. CDR3s include the opening cysteine and the closing phenylalanine or tryptophan. The order of the fields is CDR3 DNA, CDR3 protein, clone size, J gene, D gene, V gene. D genes are given only for firm matches. Not every row has a clone size; where given, it reads once, few, many or a size class.

CDR3nt: TGTGCCAGCAGCCAAGTGGTTCAGGAAGAAGGGAAAGCTTTCTTT; CDR3aa: CASSQVVQEEGKAFF; abundance: NA; j_gene: TRBJ1-1; d_gene: NA; v_gene: TRBV14
CDR3nt: TGTGCCAGCAGTCCACCGGGTTCTCACAATGAGCAGTTCTTC; CDR3aa: CASSPPGSHNEQFF; abundance: NA; j_gene: TRBJ2-1; d_gene: NA; v_gene: TRBV6-2/TRBV6-3
CDR3nt: TGTGCCAGCAGCTTAGCCAGGGACAATGAGCAGTTCTTC; CDR3aa: CASSLARDNEQFF; abundance: NA; j_gene: TRBJ2-1; d_gene: NA; v_gene: TRBV7-8
CDR3nt: TGTGCCACCAGCAGAGATCGGAACAGCTATGGCTACACCTTC; CDR3aa: CATSRDRNSYGYTF; abundance: NA; j_gene: TRBJ1-2; d_gene: NA; v_gene: TRBV15
CDR3nt: TGTGCCAGCAGCCGCAACCTGGGGGTGATCTATGGCTACACCTTC; CDR3aa: CASSRNLGVIYGYTF; abundance: few; j_gene: TRBJ1-2; d_gene: NA; v_gene: TRBV27
CDR3nt: TGTGCCAGCAGCCTCCAAGAGACCCAGTACTTC; CDR3aa: CASSLQETQYF; abundance: few; j_gene: TRBJ2-5; d_gene: NA; v_gene: TRBV7-9
CDR3nt: TGTGCCAGCTCGGCGGGGCAGATAACTTCTGGAAACACCATATATTTT; CDR3aa: CASSAGQITSGNTIYF; abundance: NA; j_gene: TRBJ1-3; d_gene: NA; v_gene: TRBV18
CDR3nt: TGTGCCAGCAGCTTGAGTGGGGTTGGCTACACCTTC; CDR3aa: CASSLSGVGYTF; abundance: NA; j_gene: TRBJ1-2; d_gene: NA; v_gene: TRBV5-6
CDR3nt: TGTGCCAGCAGTTCAGCGGGGGGGTTCAATCAGCCCCAGCATTTT; CDR3aa: CASSSAGGFNQPQHF; abundance: NA; j_gene: TRBJ1-5; d_gene: NA; v_gene: TRBV2
CDR3nt: TGTGCCTGGAGTGTCCAGGGCGACGAGCAGTACTTC; CDR3aa: CAWSVQGDEQYF; abundance: once; j_gene: TRBJ2-7; d_gene: NA; v_gene: TRBV30
CDR3nt: TGTGCCAGCAGCCGCGCGACAGGCGGGGTCACTGAAGCTTTCTTT; CDR3aa: CASSRATGGVTEAFF; abundance: NA; j_gene: TRBJ1-1; d_gene: NA; v_gene: TRBV14
CDR3nt: TGTGCCACCAGTGATGCCGGGACGTTATCCTACAATGAGCAGTTCTTC; CDR3aa: CATSDAGTLSYNEQFF; abundance: NA; j_gene: TRBJ2-1; d_gene: NA; v_gene: TRBV24-1
CDR3nt: TGTGCCAGCTCACCACCGAGCGGACAGGGGTATAATGGCTACACCTTC; CDR3aa: CASSPPSGQGYNGYTF; abundance: NA; j_gene: TRBJ1-2; d_gene: TRBD1; v_gene: TRBV18
CDR3nt: TGTGCCAGCAGAGAGTGGGGAGGGAGAGGCTACACCTTC; CDR3aa: CASREWGGRGYTF; abundance: few; j_gene: TRBJ1-2; d_gene: NA; v_gene: TRBV6-5
CDR3nt: TGCGCCAGCAGCTTGATGTCCCACAGTATGAACACTGAAGCTTTCTTT; CDR3aa: CASSLMSHSMNTEAFF; abundance: NA; j_gene: TRBJ1-1; d_gene: NA; v_gene: TRBV5-1
CDR3nt: TGTGCCAGCTCACCACCCGGGACAGGCGAGCAGTACTTC; CDR3aa: CASSPPGTGEQYF; abundance: NA; j_gene: TRBJ2-7; d_gene: TRBD1; v_gene: TRBV18
CDR3nt: TGCAGCGTCAGGGTGGAGAACTATGGCTACACCTTC; CDR3aa: CSVRVENYGYTF; abundance: NA; j_gene: TRBJ1-2; d_gene: NA; v_gene: TRBV29-1
CDR3nt: TGTGCCAGCAGCGCGGACAGGCCGCCGAACACTGAAGCTTTCTTT; CDR3aa: CASSADRPPNTEAFF; abundance: once; j_gene: TRBJ1-1; d_gene: TRBD1; v_gene: TRBV7-6
CDR3nt: TGCGCCAGCTTAGAGGGGGTTGGGACTGAAGCTTTCTTT; CDR3aa: CASLEGVGTEAFF; abundance: NA; j_gene: TRBJ1-1; d_gene: NA; v_gene: TRBV5-1
CDR3nt: TGTGCCAGTAGTATAGGGCCTATAGAGACCCAGTACTTC; CDR3aa: CASSIGPIETQYF; abundance: once; j_gene: TRBJ2-5; d_gene: NA; v_gene: TRBV19
CDR3nt: TGCAGCGCCAAATGGGAGACAGGGGGTCCTCCGCGAGCTTTCTTT; CDR3aa: CSAKWETGGPPRAFF; abundance: NA; j_gene: TRBJ1-1; d_gene: TRBD1; v_gene: TRBV29-1
CDR3nt: TGTGCCACCAGTGAGGGCGAAGAGACCCAGTACTTC; CDR3aa: CATSEGEETQYF; abundance: NA; j_gene: TRBJ2-5; d_gene: NA; v_gene: TRBV24-1
CDR3nt: TGTGCCAGCAGGGGTAGACCAAGAGATACGCAGTATTTT; CDR3aa: CASRGRPRDTQYF; abundance: NA; j_gene: TRBJ2-3; d_gene: NA; v_gene: TRBV27
CDR3nt: TGTGCCAGCAGCCTTCAGGGGGCGGCTGGAAACACCATATATTTT; CDR3aa: CASSLQGAAGNTIYF; abundance: NA; j_gene: TRBJ1-3; d_gene: TRBD1; v_gene: TRBV7-8
CDR3nt: TGTGCCATCAGTGTCGGGGGTTCACCCCTCCACTTT; CDR3aa: CAISVGGSPLHF; abundance: many; j_gene: TRBJ1-6; d_gene: NA; v_gene: TRBV10-3
CDR3nt: TGTGCCAGCAGCTTCCGGGACACTCGACCCGAGCAGTACTTC; CDR3aa: CASSFRDTRPEQYF; abundance: NA; j_gene: TRBJ2-7; d_gene: NA; v_gene: TRBV5-5
CDR3nt: TGTGCCAGCAGTCCCCGGCTTGCAGGGTCGAGAAGCACAGATACGCAGTATTTT; CDR3aa: CASSPRLAGSRSTDTQYF; abundance: NA; j_gene: TRBJ2-3; d_gene: NA; v_gene: TRBV6-6
CDR3nt: TGTGCCACCAAACCTTACGAGCAGTACTTC; CDR3aa: CATKPYEQYF; abundance: few; j_gene: TRBJ2-7; d_gene: NA; v_gene: TRBV2
CDR3nt: TGTGCCAGCAGTTCACAAGAGACCCAGTACTTC; CDR3aa: CASSSQETQYF; abundance: NA; j_gene: TRBJ2-5; d_gene: NA; v_gene: TRBV2
CDR3nt: TGTGCCAGCAGTCGTCAAAATCAGCCCCAGCATTTT; CDR3aa: CASSRQNQPQHF; abundance: few; j_gene: TRBJ1-5; d_gene: NA; v_gene: TRBV6-5
CDR3nt: TGCAGCGTTAGGGCGGGTTCTAACTATGGCTACACCTTC; CDR3aa: CSVRAGSNYGYTF; abundance: NA; j_gene: TRBJ1-2; d_gene: NA; v_gene: TRBV29-1
CDR3nt: TGTGCCAGCAGGAGGACTAGCGGGGATTCCTACGAGCAGTACTTC; CDR3aa: CASRRTSGDSYEQYF; abundance: NA; j_gene: TRBJ2-7; d_gene: TRBD2; v_gene: TRBV6-5
CDR3nt: TGTGCCAGCAGCTTGAACAGGGCTATTAACTATGGCTACACCTTC; CDR3aa: CASSLNRAINYGYTF; abundance: once; j_gene: TRBJ1-2; d_gene: NA; v_gene: TRBV5-5
CDR3nt: TGTGCCAGCAGCTTAAAACAAGAGGGAAAGACTGAAGCTTTCTTT; CDR3aa: CASSLKQEGKTEAFF; abundance: NA; j_gene: TRBJ1-1; d_gene: NA; v_gene: TRBV13
CDR3nt: TGTGCCAGCAGCCACGACAGCCCAGTTCTAGCCAAAAACATTCAGTACTTC; CDR3aa: CASSHDSPVLAKNIQYF; abundance: NA; j_gene: TRBJ2-4; d_gene: NA; v_gene: TRBV3-1/TRBV3-2
CDR3nt: TGTGCCTGGAGAGGTTATGCAGCCGCACGTACTAATGAAAAACTGTTTTTT; CDR3aa: CAWRGYAAARTNEKLFF; abundance: NA; j_gene: TRBJ1-4; d_gene: NA; v_gene: TRBV30
CDR3nt: TGTGCCAGCAGCGGGGGGCTAGCGGAGAATACGCAGTATTTT; CDR3aa: CASSGGLAENTQYF; abundance: NA; j_gene: TRBJ2-3; d_gene: NA; v_gene: TRBV9
CDR3nt: TGTGCCAGCAGCCAATTCCGGACAGGGTTATACACCGGGGAGCTGTTTTTT; CDR3aa: CASSQFRTGLYTGELFF; abundance: NA; j_gene: TRBJ2-2; d_gene: TRBD1; v_gene: TRBV16
CDR3nt: TGTGCCAGCAGCCCAGGATGGGCTACCTCTGAAGCTTTCTTT; CDR3aa: CASSPGWATSEAFF; abundance: NA; j_gene: TRBJ1-1; d_gene: NA; v_gene: TRBV7-3
CDR3nt: TGTGCCAGCAGTTGGGTGAAGGAGAGCTACACCTTC; CDR3aa: CASSWVKESYTF; abundance: NA; j_gene: TRBJ1-2; d_gene: NA; v_gene: TRBV5-6
CDR3nt: TGTGCCAGCAGAGACAGGGAGGGTCAGCCCCAGCATTTT; CDR3aa: CASRDREGQPQHF; abundance: NA; j_gene: TRBJ1-5; d_gene: TRBD1; v_gene: TRBV2
CDR3nt: TGTGCCAGCAGCTTGATCCACGGCTACACCTTC; CDR3aa: CASSLIHGYTF; abundance: NA; j_gene: TRBJ1-2; d_gene: NA; v_gene: TRBV5-8
CDR3nt: TGTGCCAGCAGCCAAAGGAACACTGAAGCTTTCTTT; CDR3aa: CASSQRNTEAFF; abundance: once; j_gene: TRBJ1-1; d_gene: NA; v_gene: TRBV14
CDR3nt: TGTGCCAGCATCCTAGCCGCCGGGATCACTGAAGCTTTCTTT; CDR3aa: CASILAAGITEAFF; abundance: NA; j_gene: TRBJ1-1; d_gene: NA; v_gene: TRBV7-2
CDR3nt: TGTGCCAGCAGCACCCGACAGAAGGATGAAGCTTTCTTT; CDR3aa: CASSTRQKDEAFF; abundance: NA; j_gene: TRBJ1-1; d_gene: NA; v_gene: TRBV7-9
CDR3nt: TGTGCCAGCAGCCGGGGACAGTATATGTCCTACGAGCAGTACTTC; CDR3aa: CASSRGQYMSYEQYF; abundance: NA; j_gene: TRBJ2-7; d_gene: TRBD1; v_gene: TRBV6-5
CDR3nt: TGTGCCAGCAGTTACGAGGGCAGCTCTGGAAACACCATATATTTT; CDR3aa: CASSYEGSSGNTIYF; abundance: NA; j_gene: TRBJ1-3; d_gene: NA; v_gene: TRBV6-5
CDR3nt: TGTGCCAGCAGCTTACGGGCGGAAGCTAACTATGGCTACACCTTC; CDR3aa: CASSLRAEANYGYTF; abundance: NA; j_gene: TRBJ1-2; d_gene: NA; v_gene: TRBV11-3
CDR3nt: TGCAGCCTACGAACAGGGAGGCGGTCTGAAGCTTTCTTT; CDR3aa: CSLRTGRRSEAFF; abundance: NA; j_gene: TRBJ1-1; d_gene: NA; v_gene: TRBV29-1
CDR3nt: TGTGCTAGTGGTGCGGGGGGTCTTGGTGAAAAACTGTTTTTT; CDR3aa: CASGAGGLGEKLFF; abundance: NA; j_gene: TRBJ1-4; d_gene: NA; v_gene: TRBV12-5
CDR3nt: TGTGCCAGCAGCTACAATGGAGGGAACACTGAAGCTTTCTTT; CDR3aa: CASSYNGGNTEAFF; abundance: few; j_gene: TRBJ1-1; d_gene: NA; v_gene: TRBV6-6
CDR3nt: TGCGCCAGCAGCCCCGGAACGACAGCTAACTATGGCTACACCTTC; CDR3aa: CASSPGTTANYGYTF; abundance: NA; j_gene: TRBJ1-2; d_gene: NA; v_gene: TRBV5-1
CDR3nt: TGTGCCAGGGGAGACTTCTTCGGGGACACCGGGGAGCTGTTTTTT; CDR3aa: CARGDFFGDTGELFF; abundance: few; j_gene: TRBJ2-2; d_gene: NA; v_gene: TRBV7-9
CDR3nt: TGTGCCAGCAGCTTACTCCCCGGGACAGGGAACTATGGCTACACCTTC; CDR3aa: CASSLLPGTGNYGYTF; abundance: NA; j_gene: TRBJ1-2; d_gene: TRBD1; v_gene: TRBV7-3